The entry that follows covers one T cell receptor beta chain sequence. Its antigen is unidentified. This record belongs to a study of CXCR3-negative and CXCR3-positive naive CD8 T cells. Looked up from germline, CDR1 is MDHEN and CDR2 is SYDVKM. This CDR3 has 16 amino acids. Study results and caveats: Naive CXCR3-negative and CXCR3-positive cells had similar TRBV-TRBJ usage; memory differed. CXCR3-expressing naive cells carried TRB CDR3s more hydrophobic than those of CXCR3-negative naive cells.

Libraries were UMI-labeled 5' RACE TRB cDNA. TCRdb reprocessed the 5' RACE reads and reports one entry per CDR3 protein, with no DNA. This listing includes 80,000 to 95,000 distinct CDR3 sequences. The V gene is TRBV28, the J gene TRBJ1-2. What was sequenced was naive CXCR3- CD8+ T cells from blood. Specified subset: CD45RO-CCR7+CD27+CD95- naive CD8+ T cells lacking CXCR3 (TNR3-). This sequence was found in a human donor in good health. Some clones in this sample may be carry-over from other donors' samples. The CDR3 sequence: CASSSHGRASSYGYTF.